This entry is about one TCR beta chain. Its binding antigen is unknown. Base qualities are not recorded, but no much larger clone differs from it by a single base. This record belongs to a study of blood T cell repertoires in COVID-19 (dated by TCRdb to about 2020). For the wider study: Samples covering the acute and convalescent phases of COVID-19 were provided by collaborators in the United States, Italy and Spain. A de-identified subject ID, COVID-19 status, age in years and sex were almost always included in the sample metadata. The repertoires were released in a freely available public database intended as a resource for research on the immune response to SARS-CoV-2. Samples came from the ongoing ImmuneRACE study (first 160 participants) plus 1,254 subjects from 6 global collaborators. Deeply sampled blood TCRbeta repertoires from subjects exposed to, actively infected with, or recovered from COVID-19 were included in the dataset. The material from the prospective study consisted of cDNA or gDNA derived from T cells, B-cell-depleted T cells, or PBMCs. Where available, HLA class I and class II types were taken from metadata supplied by the sample provider and were not determined by assay-based typing. Overall results and qualifications from the work: How much clinical and demographic metadata was included differed by source and by participant, and the metadata was provided uncurated.

The collaborating institutions used their own protocols to collect whole blood in K2EDTA tubes. For TCRbeta analysis, collaborator samples were shipped as frozen whole blood, as isolated PBMCs, or as DNA extracted from either sample type. TCRbeta CDR3 regions were amplified from genomic DNA using the immunoSEQ Assay, a bias-controlled multiplex PCR. In the source study's methods: Nucleated cell counts per sample were estimated from amplification of reference gene primers within the assay. To quantify the absolute abundance of each unique TCRbeta CDR3 rearrangement, sequence reads were collapsed and filtered. For each sample, productive Simpson clonality was calculated as the square root of Simpson's diversity index across productive rearrangements. TCRdb holds this immuneACCESS table with in-frame rearrangements only. Some clones are missing; in checked studies, unresolved V genes explain under half, and the rest has no known cause. V and J calls and clone size are those listed in that table; D and trimming were worked out from the DNA. In this sample the table shows some 260,000 clones, roughly 87% of which occur a single time. About 3% of the sample lies in the top ten.

The cysteine opens and the phenylalanine closes a CDR3 of 15 amino acids. Only the CDR3 region is kept as DNA, spanning 45 bases read in frame from base 1. Trimmed from V: 1 base; trimmed from J: 8 bases; junction bases lacking a gene match: 8. CDR1 and CDR2 are drawn from the germline V gene: SQVTM, ANQGSEA. The chain joins TRBV29-1 to TRBJ1-4, and 9 junction bases match TRBD1. Sequenced input: peripheral blood. The sequence was obtained from a man between 18 and 29 years old with active or convalescent COVID-19. The CDR3 protein sequence reads: CSVEVTGQGEEKLFF. The base sequence is TGCAGCGTTGAAGTCACGGGACAGGGTGAGGAAAAACTGTTTTTT.